A selection of T cell receptor beta chains follows, all from one sample in a study of shared clonotypes between healthy human individuals. Clones were sequenced by immunoSEQ multiplex PCR, and TCRdb holds only the in-frame ones, with some missing. The sample carries about 2.1 million clones, under 95% recorded once. Source material: naive CD8+ T cells from PBMCs. Receptors originate from a man aged 18 to 29 in good health. Some clones in this sample may be carry-over from other donors' samples. Each CDR3 is given with its conserved first and last residue. D genes are given only for firm matches. The size of a clone is reported for some rows only, either as once, few or many, or as a class for expanded clones.

clone_size	v_call	d_call	j_call	cdr3_aa	cdr3_nt
-	TRBV19	-	TRBJ1-2	CASADGTVGFGTF	-
once	TRBV11-1	-	TRBJ2-3	CASSLVFQGGTDTQYF	TGTGCCAGCAGCTTAGTATTCCAGGGAGGCACAGATACGCAGTATTTT
-	TRBV27	-	TRBJ2-1	CASSLRSSYNEQFF	TGTGCCAGCAGTCTCCGAAGCTCCTACAATGAGCAGTTCTTC
-	TRBV7-9	-	TRBJ2-1	CASSLVFPEQFF	TGTGCCAGCAGCTTAGTCTTCCCTGAGCAGTTCTTC
-	TRBV29-1	TRBD1	TRBJ1-2	CSVLQGAGGYTF	TGCAGCGTTTTACAGGGGGCGGGTGGCTACACCTTC
-	TRBV18	TRBD1	TRBJ2-7	CASSQRGTGLFSYEQYF	TGTGCCAGCTCCCAACGTGGGACAGGGTTATTCTCCTACGAGCAGTACTTC
-	TRBV10-1	-	TRBJ1-2	CASSESGKLIPNYGYTF	TGCGCCAGCAGTGAGTCAGGCAAGCTGATTCCTAACTATGGCTACACCTTC
-	TRBV28	TRBD1	TRBJ2-7	CASSPGTGGHEQYF	TGTGCCAGCAGTCCCGGGACAGGGGGCCACGAGCAGTACTTC
few	TRBV7-9	-	TRBJ1-1	CASSPGGSEAFF	TGTGCCAGCAGCCCCGGTGGGTCTGAAGCTTTCTTT
-	TRBV4-3	-	TRBJ2-3	CASSQVEQPADTQYF	TGCGCCAGCAGCCAAGTTGAACAGCCGGCAGATACGCAGTATTTT
-	TRBV19	-	TRBJ2-5	CATSGGQETQYF	TGTGCCACCAGCGGAGGGCAAGAGACCCAGTACTTC
-	TRBV7-9	TRBD1	TRBJ2-7	CASSSNRGISYEQYF	TGTGCCAGCAGTTCCAACAGGGGGATCTCCTACGAGCAGTACTTC
-	TRBV27	TRBD2	TRBJ2-7	CASTSGTYEQYF	TGTGCCAGCACTAGCGGTACCTACGAGCAGTACTTC
-	TRBV7-9	-	TRBJ2-7	CASSLLFYEQYF	TGTGCCAGCAGCTTATTATTCTACGAGCAGTACTTC
-	TRBV2	-	TRBJ2-7	CASSEGQRSYEQYF	TGTGCCAGCAGTGAAGGACAGCGCTCCTACGAGCAGTACTTC
-	TRBV2	-	TRBJ2-7	CASRAGTYEQYF	TGTGCCAGCAGAGCAGGGACCTACGAGCAGTACTTC
-	TRBV27	-	TRBJ2-7	CASSRRTERGSYEQYF	TGTGCCAGCAGTCGAAGGACAGAAAGGGGGTCCTACGAGCAGTACTTC
-	TRBV7-9	TRBD2	TRBJ2-1	CASSGMLREGPNEQFF	TGTGCCAGCAGCGGTATGTTGCGGGAGGGCCCCAATGAGCAGTTCTTC
-	TRBV5-1	TRBD2	TRBJ2-7	CASRDTFSGNSYEQYF	TGCGCCAGCAGGGACACTTTTAGCGGGAACTCCTACGAGCAGTACTTC
-	TRBV7-9	TRBD1	TRBJ2-5	CASSLTHRGEETQYF	TGTGCCAGCAGCCTAACCCACAGGGGCGAAGAGACCCAGTACTTC
-	TRBV28	TRBD2	TRBJ2-7	CASSLRLAGRIKEQYF	TGTGCCAGCAGTTTACGGCTAGCGGGACGAATAAAAGAGCAGTACTTC
-	TRBV19	TRBD2	TRBJ2-1	CASKDSGTRDNEQFF	TGTGCCAGTAAAGACTCCGGGACTAGGGACAATGAGCAGTTCTTC
-	TRBV27	TRBD1	TRBJ1-1	CAGQGGDRGQLGTEAFF	TGTGCCGGACAAGGAGGGGACAGGGGGCAGTTGGGCACTGAAGCTTTCTTT
-	TRBV28	-	TRBJ1-2	CASSWRTGGPNYGYTF	TGTGCCAGCAGCTGGAGAACAGGTGGGCCTAACTATGGCTACACCTTC
-	TRBV7-8	TRBD1	TRBJ2-2	CASSPSTGANTGELFF	TGTGCCAGCAGCCCCTCGACAGGGGCCAACACCGGGGAGCTGTTTTTT
-	TRBV14	-	TRBJ1-1	CASSQGGPTEAFF	TGTGCCAGCAGCCAAGGGGGGCCCACTGAAGCTTTCTTT
-	TRBV28	-	TRBJ2-7	CASSLVGELYEQYF	TGTGCCAGCAGTTTAGTGGGGGAACTGTACGAGCAGTACTTC
-	TRBV7-8	-	TRBJ2-1	CASTLLDPVYNEQFF	TGTGCCAGCACCCTTCTGGATCCAGTGTACAATGAGCAGTTCTTC
-	TRBV19	TRBD2	TRBJ2-7	CASTPLAGGIYEQYF	TGTGCCAGTACCCCCTTGGCGGGAGGGATCTACGAGCAGTACTTC
once	TRBV28	TRBD2	TRBJ2-7	CASRAVPGTGGEEQYF	TGTGCCAGCAGAGCAGTACCGGGGACGGGGGGTGAAGAGCAGTACTTC
-	TRBV2	TRBD2	TRBJ2-2	CASWRGAVELFF	TGTGCCAGCTGGCGGGGGGCCGTGGAGCTGTTTTTT
-	TRBV15	-	TRBJ2-2	CATRRTSDGELFF	TGTGCCACCAGACGTACCTCAGATGGGGAGCTGTTTTTT
-	TRBV27	-	TRBJ2-7	CASSLIAGIHEQYF	TGTGCCAGCAGTTTAATAGCAGGGATCCACGAGCAGTACTTC
-	TRBV28	TRBD2	TRBJ2-2	CASSPLVSGRGELFF	TGTGCCAGCAGTCCCCTGGTTAGCGGGAGGGGGGAGCTGTTTTTT
once	TRBV4-1	-	TRBJ2-7	CASSQGPGASYEQYF	TGCGCCAGCAGCCAAGGACCGGGAGCCTCCTACGAGCAGTACTTC
-	TRBV10-2	-	TRBJ1-1	CASKTREVTEAFF	TGCGCCAGCAAAACCAGGGAGGTCACTGAAGCTTTCTTT
-	TRBV27	-	TRBJ2-7	CASSFTGAGYEQYF	TGTGCCAGCAGTTTCACAGGGGCGGGGTACGAGCAGTACTTC
-	TRBV27	TRBD2	TRBJ2-1	CASSPGTSGRVGQFF	TGTGCCAGCAGTCCCGGGACTAGCGGGAGGGTTGGGCAGTTCTTC
-	TRBV5-5	-	TRBJ1-1	CASSPLWDPGLGTEAFF	TGTGCCAGCAGCCCGCTATGGGACCCAGGGTTGGGCACTGAAGCTTTCTTT
-	TRBV27	-	TRBJ2-5	CASSTVGETQYF	TGTGCCAGCAGCACGGTGGGGGAGACCCAGTACTTC